A selection of T cell receptor beta chains follows, all from one sample in a study of blood T cells in healthy people across ages. TCRdb recomputed calls from the 5' RACE reads with MiXCR, one row per CDR3 protein. The sample lists about 570,000 distinct CDR3 sequences; 25% to 30% were seen once. The sequencing sample was made of blood. Receptors were obtained from an older woman in good health. The CDR3 runs from the conserved cysteine through the conserved F or W. Each record gives: clone size, CDR3 length, V gene, D gene, J gene, CDR3 DNA, CDR3 protein. The D gene is left open where the match is weak. Clone size is shown for a subset of rows, as once, few, many or a class of expanded clone.

once	15	TRBV28	TRBD1	TRBJ1-5	TGTGCCAGCAGTGTCCGGGACAGGGGGCGGCAGCCCCAGCATTTT	CASSVRDRGRQPQHF
-	16	TRBV20-1	TRBD1	TRBJ2-3	TGCAGTGCTTCACGGACAGGGAGTAGTTACGCAGATACGCAGTATTTT	CSASRTGSSYADTQYF
few	14	TRBV4-3	-	TRBJ2-4	TGCGCCAGCAGCCAAGATAGGGTTTCGGACATTCAGTACTTC	CASSQDRVSDIQYF
-	14	TRBV29-1	-	TRBJ1-4	TGCAGCGTCTTCGAAGCCTCAACTAATGAAAAACTGTTTTTT	CSVFEASTNEKLFF
-	14	TRBV29-1	TRBD1	TRBJ2-7	TGCAGCGTTGGGGGGCAGAGACAGGGGTTCGAGCAGTACTTC	CSVGGQRQGFEQYF
-	17	TRBV5-1	-	TRBJ2-1	TGCGCCAGCAGCTTGAGTCCGGGGTCCCTAGTTTACGATGAGCAGTTCTTC	CASSLSPGSLVYDEQFF
-	16	TRBV13	-	TRBJ2-7	TGTGCCAGCAGCTCTGGGCCAAACCCCCTCACCTACGAGCAGTACTTC	CASSSGPNPLTYEQYF
few	11	TRBV7-6	-	TRBJ2-1	TGTGCCAGCAGCTCGTTCAGTGAGCAGTTCTTC	CASSSFSEQFF
-	9	TRBV12-3/TRBV12-4	-	TRBJ2-1	TGTGCCACGCGGGGTGAGCAGTTCTTC	CATRGEQFF
-	13	TRBV6-2/TRBV6-3	-	TRBJ2-7	TGTGCCGCCCGAGGGTCGGTTACGCGGGAGCAGTACTTC	CAARGSVTREQYF
-	16	TRBV20-1	TRBD2	TRBJ2-7	TGCAGTGCCTCCCCAGCGGGGCGCACCTATGCTTACGAGCAGTACTTC	CSASPAGRTYAYEQYF
few	13	TRBV7-2	-	TRBJ1-1	TGTGCCAGCAACTTCATTGGGAACACCGAAGCTTTCTTT	CASNFIGNTEAFF
few	16	TRBV5-1	-	TRBJ2-7	TGCGCCAGCAGCTCTTTTCCGGCAGGGAGACAACGCGAGCAGTACTTC	CASSSFPAGRQREQYF
-	15	TRBV27	-	TRBJ2-1	TGTGCCAGCAGTTTAGGGGGGCCTCAATACAATGAGCAGTTCTTC	CASSLGGPQYNEQFF
-	13	TRBV20-1	-	TRBJ2-5	TGCAGTGCTAGAGATCCAGGGAGGGAGACCCAGTACTTC	CSARDPGRETQYF
few	14	TRBV29-1	TRBD2	TRBJ2-4	TGCAGCGTTCTAGCGGGGTTCGCCAAAAACATTCAGTACTTC	CSVLAGFAKNIQYF
few	14	TRBV19	TRBD1	TRBJ1-2	TGTGCCAGTAGGAGCGCGGGACAGGGCTATGGCTACACCTTC	CASRSAGQGYGYTF
many	13	TRBV7-3	-	TRBJ1-1	TGTGCCAGCAGCTTTAAAAGGGGTACTGAAGCTTTCTTT	CASSFKRGTEAFF
few	15	TRBV7-9	-	TRBJ2-7	TGTGCCAGCAGGCCCTCAGAGACTAACTCCTACGAGCAGTACTTC	CASRPSETNSYEQYF
-	14	TRBV20-1	TRBD2	TRBJ2-3	TGCAGTGCGCCTAGCGGGGGGGCCCCAGATACGCAGTATTTT	CSAPSGGAPDTQYF
-	14	TRBV7-2	-	TRBJ2-7	TGTGCCAGTACCTGGGGGGGGCTATCCTACGAGCAGTACTTC	CASTWGGLSYEQYF
-	15	TRBV5-1	-	TRBJ1-6	TGCGCCAGCAGCTTGGCCGTCAGCAATAATTCACCCCTCCACTTT	CASSLAVSNNSPLHF
few	13	TRBV20-1	-	TRBJ2-3	TGCAGTGCCTTACAGGGTAGCACAGATACGCAGTATTTT	CSALQGSTDTQYF
few	12	TRBV6-5	-	TRBJ1-5	TGTGCCAGCAGCAGGTATCGGGGGCCCCAGCATTTT	CASSRYRGPQHF
few	15	TRBV6-5	-	TRBJ1-2	TGTGCCACCTGGGGGCCGGGACACGCGCCAAATGGCTACACCTTC	CATWGPGHAPNGYTF
few	15	TRBV5-1	TRBD2	TRBJ2-2	TGCGCCAGCTCTAAGAGCGGGGAGAACACCGGGGAGCTGTTTTTT	CASSKSGENTGELFF
few	13	TRBV7-2	-	TRBJ2-5	TGTGCCAGCAGCAACCCAGGGGGGGAGACCCAGTACTTC	CASSNPGGETQYF
-	13	TRBV20-1	-	TRBJ1-3	TGCAGTGCTAGAGGGGTCACTGGAAACACCATATATTTT	CSARGVTGNTIYF
-	15	TRBV7-9	TRBD1	TRBJ2-7	TGTGCCAGCAGCTCGGACAGGGTAATCTCCTACGAGCAGTACTTC	CASSSDRVISYEQYF
-	15	TRBV5-1	-	TRBJ2-3	TGCGCCAGCAGCTTGTGGGGACCCAGCACAGATACGCAGTATTTT	CASSLWGPSTDTQYF
few	14	TRBV24-1	TRBD1	TRBJ1-2	TGTGCCACCTCCCAGGGGGATCTAAAATATGGCTACACCTTC	CATSQGDLKYGYTF
-	14	TRBV3-1	-	TRBJ2-1	TGTGTCAGCAGCCAAGTCCGCAGTGCCAATGAGCAGTTCTTC	CVSSQVRSANEQFF
-	12	TRBV7-3	-	TRBJ2-1	TGTGCCAGCAGCCATTACCGGGATGAGCAGTTCTTC	CASSHYRDEQFF
-	13	TRBV27	-	TRBJ1-6	TGTGCCAGCAGTTTAAACAGGAGGACACCCCTCCACTTT	CASSLNRRTPLHF
-	16	TRBV20-1	-	TRBJ2-1	TGCAGTGCCGAACCCGGCCGGGGGTCCTCCTACAATGAGCAGTTCTTC	CSAEPGRGSSYNEQFF
-	15	TRBV20-1	-	TRBJ2-4	TGCAGTGCCACCCCTGGGACAATGGGGGGAAACATTCAGTACTTC	CSATPGTMGGNIQYF
few	15	TRBV20-1	TRBD1	TRBJ2-1	TGCAGTGCCTCTCGGGCGAGGACAGGGTACAATGAGCAGTTCTTC	CSASRARTGYNEQFF
-	12	TRBV20-1	-	TRBJ1-1	TGCAGTGCTAGTCAGGTGAACACTGAAGCTTTCTTT	CSASQVNTEAFF
-	16	TRBV24-1	TRBD1	TRBJ1-1	TGTGCCACCAGTGATGGAGGGGGCTCAGGGGGCACTGAAGCTTTCTTT	CATSDGGGSGGTEAFF
few	16	TRBV3-1	TRBD2	TRBJ2-3	TGTGCCAGCAGCCCGCGGGGGGCCGTTACCACAGATACGCAGTATTTT	CASSPRGAVTTDTQYF
many	14	TRBV20-1	TRBD2	TRBJ2-1	TGCAGTGCTAGAATTAGCGGGGGCCCCCATGAGCAGTTCTTC	CSARISGGPHEQFF
-	12	TRBV24-1	-	TRBJ2-7	TGTGCCACCAGTGACCCTGCGGACGAGCAGTACTTC	CATSDPADEQYF
few	14	TRBV6-5	-	TRBJ2-6	TGTGCCAGCAGTTCAATGGCTGGGGCCAACGTCCTGACTTTC	CASSSMAGANVLTF
few	13	TRBV12-3/TRBV12-4	-	TRBJ2-4	TGTGCCAGTGGCGAGGGGGGGAGAAACATTCAGTACTTC	CASGEGGRNIQYF
many	15	TRBV7-2	TRBD1	TRBJ2-1	TGTGCCAGCAGCGTATGGGACAGAGACTACAATGAGCAGTTCTTC	CASSVWDRDYNEQFF
few	15	TRBV5-1	TRBD1	TRBJ1-1	TGCGCCAGCAGCTCGCCACAGGGGGGGAACACTGAAGCTTTCTTT	CASSSPQGGNTEAFF